The text below deals with one T cell receptor beta chain. This may arise from a read error, as a much more abundant clone is one base away. The conserved closing phenylalanine or tryptophan is absent in this CDR3, likely reflecting a read error. This sample stems from a study of T-cell reconstitution after alpha-beta-depleted transplantation in children. V was shortened by 4 bases and J by 7 bases, with 11 bases between the two germline ends. The CDR3 loop spans 13 amino acids. Unique molecular identifiers featured in how the TCRbeta library was prepared. TCRdb re-called the PCR reads through MiXCR, storing one row per CDR3 protein. This table holds over 85,000 distinct CDR3 sequences, 10% found once.

Sequences were derived from PBMCs from the stem cell graft donor, sampled from the stem cell graft. The chain links TRBV12-3 or TRBV12-4 to TRBJ1-5; tentatively, D is TRBD1 (6 bases). The receptor comes from a human donor who donated a stem cell graft to a child with acute lymphoblastic leukemia. In DNA form, the CDR3 reads TGTGCCAGCAGTTGGGACACGGAACAGCCCCAGCATTTG. It yields the protein CASSWDTEQPQHL.